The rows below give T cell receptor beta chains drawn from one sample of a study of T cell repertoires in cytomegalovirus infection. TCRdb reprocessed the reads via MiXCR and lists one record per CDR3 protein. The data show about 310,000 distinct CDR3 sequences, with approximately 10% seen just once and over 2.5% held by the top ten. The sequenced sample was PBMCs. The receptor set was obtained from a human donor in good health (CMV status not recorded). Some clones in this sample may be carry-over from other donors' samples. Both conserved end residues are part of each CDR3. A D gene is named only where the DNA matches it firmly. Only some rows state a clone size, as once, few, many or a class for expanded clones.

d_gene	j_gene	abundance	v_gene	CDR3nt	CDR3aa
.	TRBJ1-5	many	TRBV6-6	TGTGCCAGCAGTTCCCTGACAAAAGTTAGCAATCAGCCCCAGCATTTT	CASSSLTKVSNQPQHF
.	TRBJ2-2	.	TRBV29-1	TGCAGCGGTGGAACAGGGTGGAACACCGGGGAGCTGTTTTTT	CSGGTGWNTGELFF
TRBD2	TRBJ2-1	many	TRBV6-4	TGTGCCAGCAGTGGAACTAGCGGGGGGGCTGCTGAGCAGTTCTTC	CASSGTSGGAAEQFF
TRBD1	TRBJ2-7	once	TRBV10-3	TGTGCCAGTGGGACAGGGTTTCACGAGCAGTACTTC	CASGTGFHEQYF
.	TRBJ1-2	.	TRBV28	TGTGCCAGCAGCGGGACATGGAGAAGCTACACCTTC	CASSGTWRSYTF
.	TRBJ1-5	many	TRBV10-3	TGTGCCATCAATAGGGAACGGGGCAATCAGCCCCAGCATTTT	CAINRERGNQPQHF
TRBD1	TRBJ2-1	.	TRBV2	TGTGCCAGCACCTTACAGGGGAAACCGTTCTTC	CASTLQGKPFF
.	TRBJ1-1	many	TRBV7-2	TGTGCCAGCAGCTTAGAGGTGAGGAGCACTGAAGCTTTCTTT	CASSLEVRSTEAFF
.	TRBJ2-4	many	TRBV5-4	TGTGCCAGCAGCTTGGACAGCTTTAACGGGGACATTCAGTACTTC	CASSLDSFNGDIQYF
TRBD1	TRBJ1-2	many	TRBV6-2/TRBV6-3	TGTGCCAGCACCCCCCCGGTGACAGGGGGCTTTGGCTACACCTTC	CASTPPVTGGFGYTF
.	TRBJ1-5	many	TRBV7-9	TGTGCCAGCAGCTTAGCGCAGACCAATCAGCCCCAGCATTTT	CASSLAQTNQPQHF
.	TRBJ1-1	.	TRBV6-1	TGTGCCAGCAGTGAAGCCGGGATCACTGAAGCTTTCTTT	CASSEAGITEAFF
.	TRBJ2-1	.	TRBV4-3	TGCGCCAGCAGCCAGCAGAGGGTCTACAATGAGCAGTTCTTC	CASSQQRVYNEQFF
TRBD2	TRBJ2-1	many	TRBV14	TGTGCCAGCAGCCATAGAGCGGGGGGAAGCTCCTACAATGAGCAGTTCTTC	CASSHRAGGSSYNEQFF
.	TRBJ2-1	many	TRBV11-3	TGTGCCAGCAGCCTAGAAGGGGGGAGGAACAATGAGCAGTTCTTC	CASSLEGGRNNEQFF
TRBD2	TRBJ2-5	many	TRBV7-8	TGTGCCAGCAGCTTAGGCGGGACTAGCGGGGGTCAAGAGACCCAGTACTTC	CASSLGGTSGGQETQYF
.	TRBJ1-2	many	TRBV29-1	TGCAGCGCCGGGGGGGGAGGGTATGGCTACACCTTC	CSAGGGGYGYTF
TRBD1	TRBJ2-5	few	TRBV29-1	TGCAGCGTTGGCCGGACAGGGGGGGGGGAGACCCAGTACTTC	CSVGRTGGGETQYF
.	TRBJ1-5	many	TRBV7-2	TGTGCCAGCAGCTTAGGGAGTGTAGGGGGGCTAGGCGGCAATCAGCCCCAGCATTTT	CASSLGSVGGLGGNQPQHF
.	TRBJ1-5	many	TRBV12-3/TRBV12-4	TGTGCCAGCAGTCTAACCACAGGGAATAACAATCAGCCCCAGCATTTT	CASSLTTGNNNQPQHF
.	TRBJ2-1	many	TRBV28	TGTGCCAGCACCTCTAGCGCGTTAAATGAGCAGTTCTTC	CASTSSALNEQFF
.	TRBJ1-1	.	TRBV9	TGTGCCAGCAGCACTTCAGGGTTCACTGAAGCTTTCTTT	CASSTSGFTEAFF
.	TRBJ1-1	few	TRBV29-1	TGCAGCGTCAACAGGGACCTGAACACTGAAGCTTTCTTT	CSVNRDLNTEAFF
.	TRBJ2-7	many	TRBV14	TGTGCCAGCGACCCCGGGACACCCTACGAGCAGTACTTC	CASDPGTPYEQYF
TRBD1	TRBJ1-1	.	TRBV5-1	TGCGCCAGCAGCTTAGCCCGTATTGGACAGGATGAAGCTTTCTTT	CASSLARIGQDEAFF
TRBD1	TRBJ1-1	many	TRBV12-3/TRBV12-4	TGTGCCAGCAGCCGAAACCGAGGACAGGGGCGACTGAACACTGAAGCTTTCTTT	CASSRNRGQGRLNTEAFF
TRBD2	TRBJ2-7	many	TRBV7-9	TGTGCCAGCAGGCAGCGGGGTGACTCCTACGAGCAGTACTTC	CASRQRGDSYEQYF
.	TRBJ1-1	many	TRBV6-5	TGTGCCAGCAGTACCACGAACACTGAAGCTTTCTTT	CASSTTNTEAFF
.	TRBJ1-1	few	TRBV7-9	TGTGCCAGCAGCTTAGGCAGGAGCATGAACACTGAAGCTTTCTTT	CASSLGRSMNTEAFF
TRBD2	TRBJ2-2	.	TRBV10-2	TGCGCCAGCAGTGAGCCTAGGGGTGGACTAGATGGCACCGGGGAGCTGTTTTTT	CASSEPRGGLDGTGELFF
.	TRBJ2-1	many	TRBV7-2	TGTGCCAGCAGCTTAGGGGCGTTCTCCTACAATGAGCAGTTCTTC	CASSLGAFSYNEQFF
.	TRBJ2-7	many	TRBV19	TGTGCCAGTCGGACTACAGGTATCCCCTACGAGCAGTACTTC	CASRTTGIPYEQYF
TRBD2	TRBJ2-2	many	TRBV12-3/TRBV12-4	TGTGCCAGCAGAAGACTAGCGGGGGGCTTTCAGGGCACCGGGGAGCTGTTTTTT	CASRRLAGGFQGTGELFF
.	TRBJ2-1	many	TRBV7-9	TGTGCCGGACAGAGGGGTTCTGAGCAGTTCTTC	CAGQRGSEQFF
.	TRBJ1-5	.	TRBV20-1	TGCAGTGCTAGAGTGGGAGGGGTATCTCAGCCCCAGCATTTT	CSARVGGVSQPQHF
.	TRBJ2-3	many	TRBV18	TGTGCCAGCTCAAGATTGGACGGAACCACAGATACGCAGTATTTT	CASSRLDGTTDTQYF
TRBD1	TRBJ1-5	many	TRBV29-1	TGCAGCCCTCCGGGACAGGGGCCCGAGGAGAGTAGCAATCAGCCCCAGCATTTT	CSPPGQGPEESSNQPQHF
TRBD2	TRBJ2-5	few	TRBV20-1	TGCAGTGCTAGGGGGACTAGCGGAAAAGAGACCCAGTACTTC	CSARGTSGKETQYF
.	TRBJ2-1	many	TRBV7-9	TGTGCCAGCAGCTTAGGGTTGTCCAGGGTAGTAAATGAGCAGTTCTTC	CASSLGLSRVVNEQFF
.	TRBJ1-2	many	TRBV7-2	TGTGCCAGCAGTCCAGAGTCAAACTATGGCTACACCTTC	CASSPESNYGYTF
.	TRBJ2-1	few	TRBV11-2	TGTGCCAGCAGCTTAGAAGAGGGAACAGGGAAGCAGTTCTTC	CASSLEEGTGKQFF
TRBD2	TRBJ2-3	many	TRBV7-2	TGTGCCAGCAGGGCGAGCGGGGGGCGAGATACGCAGTATTTT	CASRASGGRDTQYF
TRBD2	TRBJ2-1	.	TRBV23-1	TGCGCCAGCAGAAAAAGCGGGGGGGCCGGTAATGAGCAGTTCTTC	CASRKSGGAGNEQFF
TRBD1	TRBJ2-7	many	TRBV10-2	TGCGCCAGCAGGGACGGGACAGGGTACTACGAGCAGTACTTC	CASRDGTGYYEQYF
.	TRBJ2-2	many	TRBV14	TGTGCCAGCAGCCAAGATCTGGACAGCGCGAACACCGGGGAGCTGTTTTTT	CASSQDLDSANTGELFF
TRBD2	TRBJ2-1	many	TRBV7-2	TGTGCCAGCAGCTCCGGACTAGCGGGGCCCAATGAGCAGTTCTTC	CASSSGLAGPNEQFF
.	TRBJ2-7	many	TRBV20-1	TGCAGTGCTAGAGACTCGCGGACCCCGAACAGTGAGCAGTACTTC	CSARDSRTPNSEQYF
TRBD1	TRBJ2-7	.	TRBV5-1	TGCGCCAGCAGCCCAAATCCAGGGGGAGACTACGAGCAGTACTTC	CASSPNPGGDYEQYF
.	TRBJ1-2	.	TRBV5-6	TGTGCCAGCAGTTTCTCTTTCAGGGTCGGGGACTATGGCTACACCTTC	CASSFSFRVGDYGYTF
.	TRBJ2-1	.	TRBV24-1	TGTGCCACCAGTGACCGAACTAGTAATGAGCAGTTCTTC	CATSDRTSNEQFF
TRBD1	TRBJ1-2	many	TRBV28	TGTGCCAGCAGGACAGGGGGATTTTATGGCTACACCTTC	CASRTGGFYGYTF
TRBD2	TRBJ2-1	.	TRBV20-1	TGCAGTGCTAGAGACGGAAAGCGGGACTTCTATTACAATGAGCAGTTCTTC	CSARDGKRDFYYNEQFF
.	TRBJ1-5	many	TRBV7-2	TGTGCCAGCAGCTTATCCTTGGCAAGCAATCAGCCCCAGCATTTT	CASSLSLASNQPQHF
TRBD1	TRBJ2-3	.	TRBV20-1	TGCAGTGCTAGCCTCCAGTACCCCGGACAGGGGGCAGATACGCAGTATTTT	CSASLQYPGQGADTQYF
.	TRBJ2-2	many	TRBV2	TGTGCCAGCAGTGAAAGGCTGGGGGGCACCGGGGAGCTGTTTTTT	CASSERLGGTGELFF
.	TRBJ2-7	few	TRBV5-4	TGTGCCAGCAGCTTGGGGTCGTGGGACGAGCAGTACTTC	CASSLGSWDEQYF
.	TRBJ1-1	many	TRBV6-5	TGTGCCAGCAGCGGGCGGAATAAGAACACTGAAGCTTTCTTT	CASSGRNKNTEAFF
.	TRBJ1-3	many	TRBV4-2	TGTGCCAGCAGCCAAGTTGGCGAGATCACTTATTTT	CASSQVGEITYF
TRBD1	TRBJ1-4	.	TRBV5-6	TGTGCCAGCAGCTCCGGGACAGGGATCGAAAAACTGTTTTTT	CASSSGTGIEKLFF
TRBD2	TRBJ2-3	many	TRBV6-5	TGTGCCAGCAGTCCGACTAGCGGGGGCGCCGATACGCAGTATTTT	CASSPTSGGADTQYF